These 24 T cell receptor beta chains came from one sample sequenced in a study of somatic mutations in cytotoxic T cells in rheumatoid arthritis. The table came from immunoSEQ multiplex PCR; TCRdb's copy has only in-frame clones and leaves some out. This sample yields 12,000 or so clones, of which under 85% are seen a single time; 14% belongs to the top ten. Material: CD8+ T cells sorted from blood. Receptor source: a woman aged 55-70 years in good health.

This clone came up once. The CDR3 region is CASSLRADSPYEQYF. The CDR3 DNA sequence: TGTGCCAGCAGTTTAAGGGCGGACAGCCCCTACGAGCAGTACTTC. V and J are TRBV27 and TRBJ2-7; possible D gene TRBD1, 6 bases. The CDR3 has 15 amino acids. Trimming took 2 bases from V and 2 from J, leaving 13 bases between them. Germline V gene data show CDR1 as MNHEY and CDR2 as SMNVEV (reference sequence).

This clone has a single count. CDR3 residues: CASSYGGGPSTDTQYF. The CDR3, as DNA: TGTGCCAGCAGCTATGGAGGAGGTCCTAGCACAGATACGCAGTATTTT. This chain joins TRBV11-2 and TRBJ2-3; TRBD2 might be the D (5 bases). V gave up 4 bases and J gave up 0 bases, with 14 bases separating them. CDR1 is SGHAT, CDR2 FQNNGV, per germline. CDR3 length: 16 amino acids.

This rearrangement joins TRBV13 to TRBJ2-7; 12 nucleotides match TRBD1. The CDR3 contains 15 residues. The V gene's germline CDR1 is PRHDT and CDR2 FYEKMQ (reference sequence). J lost 4 bases, V lost 8 bases, and 9 bases had no gene match. CDR3 bases: TGTGCCAGCGGGGGCCGGGGACAGGGGGCTTACGAGCAGTACTTC. Translation gives CASGGRGQGAYEQYF.

The CDR3 DNA is TGCGCCAGCAGTGAGTCGGTGGACAGGGGGTACGAGCAGTACTTC. Protein: CASSESVDRGYEQYF. V usage is TRBV10-2 and J usage is TRBJ2-7; 10 bases line up with TRBD1. The CDR3 covers 15 residues. Germline-derived CDR1 and CDR2 are WSHSY and SAAADI. V lost 0 bases to trimming and J lost 4 bases; unmatched junction nucleotides: 3.

The chain has TRBV6-1 and TRBJ2-5; 7 nucleotides match TRBD1. CDR3 length equals 15 residues. CDR1 is MNHNS, CDR2 SASEGT, per germline. With V trimmed by 3 bases and J by 3 bases, 7 bases remained unmatched. CDR3 in DNA: TGTGCCAGCAGTGACGTTGGGGACAGTAAAGAGACCCAGTACTTC. Its protein product is CASSDVGDSKETQYF.

The chain employs TRBV6-1 and TRBJ1-3; D call uncertain. Per the germline V gene, CDR1 is MNHNS and CDR2 is SASEGT. CDR3 size: 14 residues. The V end lost 8 bases, the J end lost 0 bases, and 11 bases lay between the germline ends. The CDR3 DNA follows: TGTGCCAGCGGCGGCTCGATCTCTGGAAACACCATATATTTT. This translates into CASGGSISGNTIYF.

The chain employs TRBV6-1 and TRBJ2-7; a weak D match, TRBD1 (6 bases). The CDR3 is 12 residues long. Germline V gives CDR1 MNHNS, CDR2 SASEGT. Trimming took 7 bases from V and 6 from J, leaving 13 bases between them. CDR3 loop: CASNLGAGEQYF. The CDR3 DNA is TGTGCCAGCAATCTGGGGGCGGGCGAGCAGTACTTC.

This rearrangement joins TRBV13 to TRBJ2-3; TRBD2 aligns across 11 bases. After removal of 6 bases from V and 0 bases from J, the junction contained 5 bases not matched to a gene. Germline CDR1 reads PRHDT; CDR2 reads FYEKMQ (reference sequence). The CDR3 is 16 amino acids. Written as DNA, the CDR3 is TGTGCCAGCAGAACGACTAGCGGGGAGAGCACAGATACGCAGTATTTT. Translating it yields CASRTTSGESTDTQYF.

By share, this clone counts as medium-sized. The rearrangement uses TRBV28 and TRBJ2-6; TRBD1 matches at 9 bases. CDR3 length equals 18 residues. After removal of 3 bases from V and 3 bases from J, the junction contained 9 bases not matched to a gene. Germline CDR1 MDHEN, CDR2 SYDVKM. The DNA for the CDR3 is TGTGCCAGCAGTTTCGCCAACCGGGACAGGGTTGGGGCCAACGTCCTGACTTTC. Translating it yields CASSFANRDRVGANVLTF.

The rearrangement links TRBV29-1 to TRBJ2-3; TRBD2 agrees at 7 bases. Germline V gene data show CDR1 as SQVTM and CDR2 as ANQGSEA. V lost 7 bases to trimming and J lost 1 base; unmatched junction nucleotides: 2. The CDR3 covers 12 residues. This CDR3 is CSASGGTDTQYF. The CDR3 DNA sequence: TGCAGCGCGAGCGGGGGCACAGATACGCAGTATTTT.

The count of this clone is one. The gene calls are TRBV4-1 and TRBJ2-6; 8 nucleotides match TRBD1. After removal of 4 bases from V and 2 bases from J, the junction contained 4 bases not matched to a gene. Germline V gives CDR1 MGHRA, CDR2 YSYEKL. CDR3 length: 16 amino acids. The CDR3 DNA reads TGCGCCAGCAGCCCAGACAGGGGCCCTGGGGCCAACGTCCTGACTTTC. This codes for CASSPDRGPGANVLTF.

This clone has more than one count but fewer than ten. V gene TRBV30 combines with J gene TRBJ2-1; 7 bases are a match to TRBD1. J lost 0 bases, V lost 1 base, and 0 bases had no gene match. The CDR3 sequence is 14 residues long. Per germline, CDR1 GTSNPN and CDR2 SVGIG (reference sequence). CDR3 in amino acids: CAWSGDSSYNEQFF. CDR3 bases: TGTGCCTGGAGTGGGGACAGCTCCTACAATGAGCAGTTCTTC.

The chain recombines TRBV27 with TRBJ1-1; a possible D gene is TRBD1 (5 bases). The V and J ends lost 4 bases and 3 bases respectively, with 15 bases between them. CDR1 and CDR2 (germline): MNHEY, SMNVEV (reference sequence). CDR3 length equals 15 residues. CDR3 amino acids: CASSSRRDSDTEAFF. Here the CDR3 DNA reads TGTGCCAGCAGTTCCCGACGGGACTCAGACACTGAAGCTTTCTTT.

The rearrangement links TRBV19 to TRBJ1-5; possible D gene TRBD1, 5 bases. CDR1 is LNHDA and CDR2 is SQIVND in the germline V gene (reference sequence). V lost 6 bases, J lost 6 bases, and 12 bases lay in between. The CDR3 extends over 13 amino acids. The CDR3 region is CASSWGSSQPQHF. DNA for the CDR3: TGTGCCAGTAGCTGGGGCTCTAGTCAGCCCCAGCATTTT.

The J gene is TRBJ2-5, the V gene TRBV7-8; D call uncertain. Looked up from germline, CDR1 is SGHVS and CDR2 is FQNEAQ. V lost 2 bases and J lost 1, with 8 bases in between. The CDR3 has 14 amino acids. In DNA form, the CDR3 reads TGTGCCAGCAGCTTAAAGCCCCTCCAAGAGACCCAGTACTTC. Protein: CASSLKPLQETQYF.

V gene TRBV5-6 combines with J gene TRBJ1-6, with 8 bases matching TRBD1. Germline V gene sequence: CDR1 SGHDT, CDR2 YYEEEE. Trimming removed 7 bases from V and 3 bases from J; junction bases left unmatched: 15. There are 18 residues in the CDR3. Written as DNA, the CDR3 is TGTGCCAGCGGGACAGGTCCTGTTGGACAAATCTATAATTCACCCCTCCACTTT. Amino acid sequence: CASGTGPVGQIYNSPLHF.

The chain couples TRBV6-1 to TRBJ1-2; TRBD1 is a possible D gene (6 bases). V shed 3 bases and J shed 4 bases, with 6 bases lying between them. Germline values: CDR1 MNHNS, CDR2 SASEGT. The CDR3 has 12 amino acids. The CDR3 DNA follows: TGTGCCAGCAGTGAGGGGGCCTATGGCTACACCTTC. As protein: CASSEGAYGYTF.

CDR3 DNA sequence: TGCGCCAGCAGCCATAGACAGGGGGCGGACACCGGGGAGCTGTTTTTT. It yields the protein CASSHRQGADTGELFF. This chain links TRBV4-1 with TRBJ2-2; 10 positions match TRBD1. The CDR3 totals 16 residues. The germline V gene has CDR1 MGHRA and CDR2 YSYEKL. The junction had 4 bases not matched to a gene; V was cut back by 3 bases and J by 3 bases.

For the CDR3, the DNA is TGTGCCAGCAGTGACTCGACTAGCGGCTACAATGAGCAGTTCTTC. Amino acids: CASSDSTSGYNEQFF. V usage is TRBV6-4 and J usage is TRBJ2-1; 9 bases agree with TRBD2. Trimming at V came to 0 bases and at J to 3 bases, leaving 0 bases not matched to a gene. Germline V gene sequence: CDR1 MRHNA, CDR2 SNTAGT. The CDR3 sequence is 15 residues long.

The chain couples TRBV5-1 to TRBJ1-6, with D perhaps TRBD1 (6 bases). Per the germline V gene, CDR1 is SGHRS and CDR2 is YFSETQ. The CDR3 spans 16 residues. Trimming removed 7 bases from V and 0 bases from J, with 14 bases in between. CDR3 residues: CASHDGQSSYNSPLHF. In nucleotides, the CDR3 is TGCGCCAGCCACGATGGACAGAGCTCCTATAATTCACCCCTCCACTTT.

This clone appeared a single time. The germline gene is not matched at one end of the junction; a read error may be the cause. J is TRBJ2-3 and V is TRBV28; D gene uncertain. Germline values: CDR1 MDHEN, CDR2 SYDVKM. This CDR3 is 15 amino acids long. CDR3 protein: CANSLEIAPTDTQYF. Written as DNA, the CDR3 is TGTGCCAACAGTTTAGAGATAGCTCCCACAGATACGCAGTATTTT.

The chain employs TRBV2 and TRBJ2-2; weak D call: TRBD2 (6 bases). The CDR3 loop spans 15 amino acids. The V gene lost 4 bases and the J gene lost 3 bases, with 12 bases spanning the gap. Germline CDR1 and CDR2: SNHLY and FYNNEI. Written as DNA, the CDR3 is TGTGCCAGCAGTGCCCTTAGCGGAGACACCGGGGAGCTGTTTTTT. It encodes CASSALSGDTGELFF.

The chain has TRBV15 and TRBJ1-3, with D unclear. The V end was cut by 3 bases, the J end by 0 bases, with 9 bases between. CDR1 is LNHNV and CDR2 is YYDKDF in the germline V gene (reference sequence). The length of the CDR3 is 15 residues. CDR3 sequence: CATSSARGSGNTIYF. The CDR3 coding sequence is TGTGCCACCAGCAGCGCCCGGGGCTCTGGAAACACCATATATTTT.

The chain links TRBV7-3 to TRBJ2-2; TRBD1 is a possible D gene (5 bases). V was shortened by 4 bases and J by 9 bases, with 18 bases between the two germline ends. The CDR3 consists of 15 residues. Germline V gives CDR1 SGHTA, CDR2 FQGTGA. The CDR3 DNA reads TGTGCCAGCAGCTCTCCCACCTCGACAGAGAGGGAGCTGTTTTTT. Its translation: CASSSPTSTERELFF.